These 11 T cell receptor beta chains share one sample of origin, sequenced in a study of shared clonotypes between healthy human individuals. Sequencing was performed with immunoSEQ multiplex PCR; in TCRdb, only in-frame clones are kept and a portion is missing. The repertoire holds 2 million to 2.5 million clones, with about 90% as singletons. The sequenced sample was naive CD4+ T cells from PBMCs. Indicated subset: CD45RA+ positively selected. The receptors come from a man younger than 30 in good health. Some clones in this sample may be carry-over from other donors' samples.

The chain carries TRBV6-5 and TRBJ1-2, with D tentatively TRBD1 (6 bases). The V gene's germline CDR1 is MNHEY and CDR2 SVGAGI. V lost 5 bases and J 3 bases, leaving 16 bases between the germline ends. This CDR3 region has 15 residues. CDR3 DNA: TGTGCCAGCAGTCGACGGACAGAGCCCTACTATGGCTACACCTTC. Protein sequence: CASSRRTEPYYGYTF.

V gene TRBV7-2 combines with J gene TRBJ2-5, with a tentative D call TRBD2 (7 bases). Germline CDR1 SGHTA, CDR2 FQGNSA. V was cut by 6 bases and J by 1 base, with 12 bases left in between. This CDR3 spans 14 amino acids. In DNA, the CDR3 is TGTGCCAGCAGTTGGGGGGGCCTCCAAGAGACCCAGTACTTC. Translation: CASSWGGLQETQYF.

The chain links TRBV28 to TRBJ2-1, with TRBD2 matching 8 bases. Per the germline V gene, CDR1 is MDHEN and CDR2 is SYDVKM. CDR3 length: 13 residues. V lost 3 bases and J lost 11; bases outside the gene matches: 6. The CDR3 nucleotides are TGTGCCAGCAGTTTGACGGGAGGGCCCCAGCAGTTCTTC. Protein: CASSLTGGPQQFF.

The count of this clone is one. The chain couples TRBV5-6 to TRBJ2-1; 9 bases line up with TRBD1. Losses at the gene ends were 0 bases for V and 3 bases for J; bases not matched to a gene: 4. Germline V gives CDR1 SGHDT, CDR2 YYEEEE. This CDR3 is built from 16 residues. CDR3 nucleotides: TGTGCCAGCAGCTTGGGGGGACAGGGTCTCTACAATGAGCAGTTCTTC. Amino acids: CASSLGGQGLYNEQFF.

CDR3 DNA sequence: TGTGCCAGCAGCTTTAGTGGGGAGTGGGCCAAAAACATTCAGTACTTC. This codes for CASSFSGEWAKNIQYF. The gene calls are TRBV7-9 and TRBJ2-4; possible D gene TRBD2, 5 bases. V was clipped by 3 bases and J by 1 base, with 13 bases between them. The germline V gene has CDR1 SEHNR and CDR2 FQNEAQ (reference sequence). The CDR3 has 16 amino acids. The full variable domain, completed using reference TRBV7-9 and TRBJ2-4, is DTGVSQNPRHKITKRGQNVTFRCDPISEHNRLYWYRQTLGQGPEFLTYFQNEAQLEKSRLLSDRFSAERPKGSFSTLEIQRTEQGDSAMYLCASSFSGEWAKNIQYFGAGTRLSVL.

This chain links TRBV5-5 with TRBJ1-5; 8 bases fit TRBD1. The CDR3 totals 16 residues. Germline values: CDR1 SGHKS, CDR2 YYEKEE (reference sequence). V lost 4 bases to trimming and J lost 7 bases; unmatched junction nucleotides: 13. CDR3 protein: CASSKDRVGLRQPQHF. CDR3 DNA sequence: TGTGCCAGCAGCAAGGACAGGGTGGGCTTAAGACAGCCCCAGCATTTT.

The V gene is TRBV9, the J gene TRBJ1-2; D gene uncertain. This CDR3 is built from 12 residues. Germline values: CDR1 SGDLS, CDR2 YYNGEE. V was shortened by 10 bases and J by 3 bases, with 13 bases between the two germline ends. The CDR3 sequence: CASRPFDYGYTF. The CDR3 bases are TGTGCCTCAAGACCCTTCGACTATGGCTACACCTTC.

This clone was counted once. This chain links TRBV18 with TRBJ2-7; 8 bases map to TRBD1. V shed 3 bases and J 0 bases; nucleotides not matched to a gene: 7. From germline, CDR1 is KGHSH and CDR2 LQKENI. This CDR3 region has 16 residues. DNA for the CDR3: TGTGCCAGCTCACCGCAGGGGGCAGTAGGCTCCTACGAGCAGTACTTC. Amino acid sequence: CASSPQGAVGSYEQYF.

Note on this clone: The sample holds other DNA sequences that translate to the same CDR3. DNA of the CDR3: TGTGCCAGCAGTTTGGGGAGGGGTTATGGCTACACCTTC. As protein: CASSLGRGYGYTF. V and J are TRBV28 and TRBJ1-2; maybe TRBD1 (5 bases). The CDR3 totals 13 residues. V was pared by 3 bases and J by 5 bases, with 10 bases between. Germline V lookup: CDR1 MDHEN, CDR2 SYDVKM.

The CDR3 protein is CASTRDSGWGQPQHF. The CDR3 coding sequence is TGTGCCAGCACCAGAGACTCTGGTTGGGGTCAGCCCCAGCATTTT. The chain is built from TRBV2 and TRBJ1-5; D ambiguous. CDR1 and CDR2 (germline): SNHLY, FYNNEI. There are 15 residues in the CDR3. V lost 7 bases and J lost 6, with 19 bases in between. The full variable domain, in which reference TRBV2 and TRBJ1-5 provide the parts outside the CDR3, is EPEVTQTPSHQVTQMGQEVILRCVPISNHLYFYWYRQILGQKVEFLVSFYNNEISEKSEIFDDQFSVERPDGSNFTLKIRSTKLEDSAMYFCASTRDSGWGQPQHFGDGTRLSIL.

This clone has a single count. V is TRBV6-1 and J is TRBJ2-5; 12 bases agree with TRBD1. The V and J ends lost 7 bases and 4 bases, in that order; junction bases with no gene match: 4. The CDR3 runs 14 residues. CDR1 is MNHNS and CDR2 is SASEGT in the germline V gene. The CDR3 region is CASIRDRGRETQYF. The CDR3 nucleotides are TGTGCCAGCATAAGGGACAGGGGGCGAGAGACCCAGTACTTC.